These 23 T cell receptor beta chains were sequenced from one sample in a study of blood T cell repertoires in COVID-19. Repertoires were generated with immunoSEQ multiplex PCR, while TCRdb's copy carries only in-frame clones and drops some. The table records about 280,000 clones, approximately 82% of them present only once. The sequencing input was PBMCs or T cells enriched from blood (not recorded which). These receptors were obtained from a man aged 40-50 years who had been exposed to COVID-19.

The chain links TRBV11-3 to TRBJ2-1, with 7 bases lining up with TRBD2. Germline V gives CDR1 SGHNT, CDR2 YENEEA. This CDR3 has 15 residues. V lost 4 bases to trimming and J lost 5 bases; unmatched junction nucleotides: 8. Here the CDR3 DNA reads TGTGCCAGCAGCTATTCGGGACTAACTAACAATGAGCAGTTCTTC. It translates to CASSYSGLTNNEQFF.

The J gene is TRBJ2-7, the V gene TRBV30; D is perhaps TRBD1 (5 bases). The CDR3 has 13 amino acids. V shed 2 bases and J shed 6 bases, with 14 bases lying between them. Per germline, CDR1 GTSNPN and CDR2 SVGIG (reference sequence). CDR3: CAWSRPGSVEQYF. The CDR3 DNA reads TGTGCCTGGAGTCGCCCAGGGTCAGTCGAGCAGTACTTC. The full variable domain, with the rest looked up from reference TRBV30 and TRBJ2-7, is SQTIHQWPATLVQPVGSPLSLECTVEGTSNPNLYWYRQAAGRGLQLLFYSVGIGQISSEVPQNLSASRPQDRQFILSSKKLLLSDSGFYLCAWSRPGSVEQYFGPGTRLTVT.

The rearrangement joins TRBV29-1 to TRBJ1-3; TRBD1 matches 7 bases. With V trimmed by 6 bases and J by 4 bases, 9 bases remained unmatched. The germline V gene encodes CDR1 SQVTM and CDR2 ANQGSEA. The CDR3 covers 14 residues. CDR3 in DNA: TGCAGCGTGACAGGGAAGATGGGAGGAAACACCATATATTTT. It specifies CSVTGKMGGNTIYF. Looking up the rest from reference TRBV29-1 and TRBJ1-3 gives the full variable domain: SAVISQKPSRDICQRGTSLTIQCQVDSQVTMMFWYRQQPGQSLTLIATANQGSEATYESGFVIDKFPISRPNLTFSTLTVSNMSPEDSSIYLCSVTGKMGGNTIYFGEGSWLTVV.

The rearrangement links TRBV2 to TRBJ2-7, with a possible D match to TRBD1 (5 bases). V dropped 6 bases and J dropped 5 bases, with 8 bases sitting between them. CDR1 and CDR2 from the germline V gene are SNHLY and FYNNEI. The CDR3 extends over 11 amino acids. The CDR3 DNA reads TGTGCCAGCAGGAAAGGGGACGAGCAGTACTTC. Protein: CASRKGDEQYF. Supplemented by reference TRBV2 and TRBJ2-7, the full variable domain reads EPEVTQTPSHQVTQMGQEVILRCVPISNHLYFYWYRQILGQKVEFLVSFYNNEISEKSEIFDDQFSVERPDGSNFTLKIRSTKLEDSAMYFCASRKGDEQYFGPGTRLTVT.

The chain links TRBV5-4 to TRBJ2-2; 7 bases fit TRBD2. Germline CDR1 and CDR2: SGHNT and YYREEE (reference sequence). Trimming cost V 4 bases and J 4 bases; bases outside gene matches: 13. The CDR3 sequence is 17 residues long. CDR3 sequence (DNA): TGTGCCAGCAGCCCAGCAATGCGGGAGAGTAGCACCGGGGAGCTGTTTTTT. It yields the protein CASSPAMRESSTGELFF.

The DNA for the CDR3 is TGTGCCAGCAGCTCACACGCGGGGGCCGCTTTCTTT. Encoded protein: CASSSHAGAAFF. This chain links TRBV11-3 with TRBJ1-1; a weak D match, TRBD1 (6 bases). Trimming left V 4 bases short and J 11 bases short, with 14 bases between. Germline loops: CDR1 SGHNT, CDR2 YENEEA. This CDR3 contains 12 residues. Filled out from reference TRBV11-3 and TRBJ1-1, the complete variable domain reads EAGVVQSPRYKIIEKKQPVAFWCNPISGHNTLYWYLQNLGQGPELLIRYENEEAVDDSQLPKDRFSAERLKGVDSTLKIQPAELGDSAVYLCASSSHAGAAFFGQGTRLTVV.

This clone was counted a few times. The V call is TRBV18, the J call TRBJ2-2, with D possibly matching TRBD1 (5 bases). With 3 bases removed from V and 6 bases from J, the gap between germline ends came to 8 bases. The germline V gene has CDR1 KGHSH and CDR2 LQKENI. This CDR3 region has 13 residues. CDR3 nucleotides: TGTGCCAGCTCACCGACAGACCCCGGGGAGCTGTTTTTT. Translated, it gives CASSPTDPGELFF.

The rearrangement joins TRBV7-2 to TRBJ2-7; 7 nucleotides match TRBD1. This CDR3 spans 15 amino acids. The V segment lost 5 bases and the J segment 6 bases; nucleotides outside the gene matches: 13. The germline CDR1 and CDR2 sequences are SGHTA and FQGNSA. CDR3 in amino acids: CASSPRQGTEAEQYF. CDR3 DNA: TGTGCCAGCAGCCCTAGACAGGGTACTGAAGCCGAGCAGTACTTC.

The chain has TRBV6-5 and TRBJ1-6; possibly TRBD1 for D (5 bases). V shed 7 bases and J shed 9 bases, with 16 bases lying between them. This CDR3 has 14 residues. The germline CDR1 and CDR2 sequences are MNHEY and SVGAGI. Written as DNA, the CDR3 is TGTGCCAGCACTACTCCCAGGGTTGGTTCACCCCTCCACTTT. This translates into CASTTPRVGSPLHF.

The CDR3 DNA sequence: TGTGCCAGCAGCCCCCTCGGGCCAGGGAATGAGCAGTTCTTC. Encoded protein: CASSPLGPGNEQFF. The chain joins TRBV14 to TRBJ2-1; possible D gene TRBD1, 5 bases. Germline assignment: CDR1 SGHDN and CDR2 FVKESK. Between the trimmed V and J ends, which lost 4 bases and 7 bases, there was a span of 14 bases. The length of the CDR3 is 14 residues.

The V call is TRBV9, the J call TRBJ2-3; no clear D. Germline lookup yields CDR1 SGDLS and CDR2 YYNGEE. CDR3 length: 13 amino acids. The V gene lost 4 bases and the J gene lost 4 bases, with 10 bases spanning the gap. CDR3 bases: TGTGCCAGCAGCCTCCTTGGGCCAGATACGCAGTATTTT. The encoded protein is CASSLLGPDTQYF. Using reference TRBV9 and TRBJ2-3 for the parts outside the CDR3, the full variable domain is DSGVTQTPKHLITATGQRVTLRCSPRSGDLSVYWYQQSLDQGLQFLIQYYNGEERAKGNILERFSAQQFPDLHSELNLSSLELGDSALYFCASSLLGPDTQYFGPGTRLTVL.

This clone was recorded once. The CDR3 is CASSPIESNEQFF. The CDR3 DNA reads as TGTGCCAGCAGTCCGATTGAGAGCAATGAGCAGTTCTTC. This chain connects TRBV7-9 to TRBJ2-1; D gene ambiguous. CDR3 length equals 13 residues. The V end lost 6 bases, the J end lost 6 bases, and 12 bases lay between the germline ends. Per germline, CDR1 SEHNR and CDR2 FQNEAQ (reference sequence).

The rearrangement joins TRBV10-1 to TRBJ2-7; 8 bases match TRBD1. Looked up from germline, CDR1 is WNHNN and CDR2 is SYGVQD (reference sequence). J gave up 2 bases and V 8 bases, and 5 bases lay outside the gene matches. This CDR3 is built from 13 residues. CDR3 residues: CASCWTGTYEQYF. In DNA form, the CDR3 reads TGCGCCAGCTGTTGGACAGGGACCTACGAGCAGTACTTC.

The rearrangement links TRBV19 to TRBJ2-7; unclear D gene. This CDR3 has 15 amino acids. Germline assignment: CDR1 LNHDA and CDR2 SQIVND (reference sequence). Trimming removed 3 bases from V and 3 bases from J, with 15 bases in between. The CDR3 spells CASSMKYSQDYEQYF. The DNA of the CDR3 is TGTGCCAGTAGTATGAAGTATTCTCAGGACTACGAGCAGTACTTC. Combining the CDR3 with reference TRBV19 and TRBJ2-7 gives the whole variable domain DGGITQSPKYLFRKEGQNVTLSCEQNLNHDAMYWYRQDPGQGLRLIYYSQIVNDFQKGDIAEGYSVSREKKESFPLTVTSAQKNPTAFYLCASSMKYSQDYEQYFGPGTRLTVT.

The CDR3 loop is CAWATGLRQPQHF. The CDR3 DNA reads as TGTGCCTGGGCAACAGGACTACGTCAGCCCCAGCATTTT. This sequence joins TRBV30 and TRBJ1-5, with D maybe TRBD1 (5 bases). The germline V gene encodes CDR1 GTSNPN and CDR2 SVGIG (reference sequence). The CDR3 consists of 13 residues. The V gene lost 5 bases and the J gene lost 6 bases, with 14 bases spanning the gap.

The CDR3 protein is CSGEQGTGAETQYF. The CDR3 region has the DNA TGCAGCGGTGAGCAGGGGACAGGGGCGGAGACCCAGTACTTC. The V gene is TRBV29-1, the J gene TRBJ2-5; 10 nucleotides align to TRBD1. With V trimmed by 7 bases and J by 5 bases, 10 bases remained unmatched. Germline V CDR1 and CDR2: SQVTM, ANQGSEA. CDR3 size: 14 residues.

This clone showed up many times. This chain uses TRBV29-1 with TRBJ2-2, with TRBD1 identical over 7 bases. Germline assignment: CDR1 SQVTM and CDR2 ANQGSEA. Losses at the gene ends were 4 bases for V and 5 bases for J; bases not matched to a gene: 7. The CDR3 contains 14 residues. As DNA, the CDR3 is TGCAGCGTTGTTAATAGGGGGCTGACCGGGGAGCTGTTTTTT. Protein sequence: CSVVNRGLTGELFF.

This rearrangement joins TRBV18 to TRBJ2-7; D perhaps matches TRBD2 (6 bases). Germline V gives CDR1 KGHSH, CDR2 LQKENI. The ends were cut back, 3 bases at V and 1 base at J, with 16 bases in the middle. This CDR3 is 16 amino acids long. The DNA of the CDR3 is TGTGCCAGCTCACCCCCGGAGGGTTACACGTCCTACGAGCAGTACTTC. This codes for CASSPPEGYTSYEQYF.

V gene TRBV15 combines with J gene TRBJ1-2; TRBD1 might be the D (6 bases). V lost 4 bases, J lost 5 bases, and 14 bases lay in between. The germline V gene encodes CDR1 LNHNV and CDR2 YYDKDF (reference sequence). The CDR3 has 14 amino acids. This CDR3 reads CATSTRGRGYGYTF. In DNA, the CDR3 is TGTGCCACCAGCACCAGGGGCAGGGGTTATGGCTACACCTTC.

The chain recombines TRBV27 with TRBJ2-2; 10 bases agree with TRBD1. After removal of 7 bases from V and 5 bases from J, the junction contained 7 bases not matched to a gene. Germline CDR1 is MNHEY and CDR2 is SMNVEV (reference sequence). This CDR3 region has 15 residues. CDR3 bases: TGTGCCAGCACCAATCCGGGACAGGGGACCGGGGAGCTGTTTTTT. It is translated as CASTNPGQGTGELFF.

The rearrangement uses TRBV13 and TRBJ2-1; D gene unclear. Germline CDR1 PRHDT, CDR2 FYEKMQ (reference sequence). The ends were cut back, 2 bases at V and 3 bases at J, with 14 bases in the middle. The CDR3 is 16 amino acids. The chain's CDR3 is CASSLHGGAIYNEQFF. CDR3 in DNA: TGTGCCAGCAGCTTACATGGCGGAGCAATCTACAATGAGCAGTTCTTC.

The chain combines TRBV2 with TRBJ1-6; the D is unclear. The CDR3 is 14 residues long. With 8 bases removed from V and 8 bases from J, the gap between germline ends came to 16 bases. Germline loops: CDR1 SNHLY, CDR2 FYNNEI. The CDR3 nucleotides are TGTGCCAGCCAAAAGGACCGACTATATTCACCCCTCCACTTT. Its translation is CASQKDRLYSPLHF.

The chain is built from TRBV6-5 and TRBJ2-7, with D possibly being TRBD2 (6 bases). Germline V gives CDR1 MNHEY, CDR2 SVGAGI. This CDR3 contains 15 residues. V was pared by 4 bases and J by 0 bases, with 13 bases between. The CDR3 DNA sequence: TGTGCCAGCAGTTCGGGGGACTCGAGCTCCTACGAGCAGTACTTC. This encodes CASSSGDSSSYEQYF.